These 8 T cell receptor beta chains were all obtained from the same sample, sequenced in a study of neurological immune-mediated disorders. TCRdb fed the 5' RACE reads into MiXCR, producing one record per CDR3 protein. The table shows tens of thousands of distinct CDR3 sequences, with under 4% occurring only once. Time point reported: longitudinal time-point 1 (baseline). The sequencing sample was made of PBMCs. The receptors come from a woman aged 55-75 years with multiple sclerosis.

This clonotype has ten or more counts. The chain carries TRBV27 and TRBJ1-4; D remains unclear. This CDR3 is 15 amino acids long. Trimming shortened V by 3 bases and J by 3 bases, and 11 bases separated the two germline ends. Germline CDR1 reads MNHEY; CDR2 reads SMNVEV (reference sequence). DNA for the CDR3: TGTGCCAGCAGTTTTGTGGGCGCGGCTAATGAAAAACTGTTTTTT. This codes for CASSFVGAANEKLFF.

This clonotype has ten or more counts. This chain links TRBV7-8 with TRBJ2-5; 12 bases map to TRBD2. Germline-derived CDR1 and CDR2 are SGHVS and FQNEAQ. The CDR3 has 17 amino acids. With 6 bases clipped from V and 5 bases from J, the junction kept 13 bases outside the gene matches. CDR3 in amino acids: CASRPLLRLAGGETQYF. CDR3 DNA: TGTGCCAGCAGGCCCTTGCTTCGCCTAGCGGGGGGGGAGACCCAGTACTTC.

This clonotype was counted many times. This sequence joins TRBV5-1 and TRBJ1-4; D not resolved. The length of the CDR3 is 14 residues. Looked up from germline, CDR1 is SGHRS and CDR2 is YFSETQ. V shed 4 bases and J shed 4 bases, with 11 bases lying between them. As DNA, the CDR3 is TGCGCCAGCAGCCTCGGACGGATTAATGAAAAACTGTTTTTT. Translating it yields CASSLGRINEKLFF.

This clonotype has a count of ten or more. J is TRBJ2-7 and V is TRBV5-1; D is ambiguous. The CDR3 consists of 16 residues. Per germline, CDR1 SGHRS and CDR2 YFSETQ. Deletions cut 4 bases from V and 5 bases from J, with 22 bases between. The CDR3 DNA reads as TGCGCCAGCAGCCTTCACTCGACCTCGGCCTTAGACGAGCAGTACTTC. This encodes CASSLHSTSALDEQYF. The complete variable domain, with remaining parts taken from reference TRBV5-1 and TRBJ2-7, reads KAGVTQTPRYLIKTRGQQVTLSCSPISGHRSVSWYQQTPGQGLQFLFEYFSETQRNKGNFPGRFSGRQFSNSRSEMNVSTLELGDSALYLCASSLHSTSALDEQYFGPGTRLTVT.

The rearrangement uses TRBV20-1 and TRBJ2-3; 12 bases line up with TRBD2. With V trimmed by 5 bases and J by 4 bases, 10 bases remained unmatched. The length of the CDR3 is 16 residues. Per the germline V gene, CDR1 is DFQATT and CDR2 is SNEGSKA (reference sequence). The CDR3 loop is CSAAHSSGRGADTQYF. CDR3 bases: TGCAGTGCTGCCCACTCTAGCGGGAGGGGGGCAGATACGCAGTATTTT.

This clonotype was picked up many times. J is TRBJ1-4 and V is TRBV7-9, with D unresolved. Trimming stripped 1 base from V and 7 bases from J, with 10 bases between. Germline V gives CDR1 SEHNR, CDR2 FQNEAQ (reference sequence). The CDR3 consists of 14 residues. CDR3 in amino acids: CASSLVGSFEKLFF. The DNA for the CDR3 is TGTGCCAGCAGCTTAGTGGGTTCCTTTGAAAAACTGTTTTTT.

The J gene is TRBJ2-7, the V gene TRBV12-3 or TRBV12-4; 8 bases align to TRBD1. V lost 3 bases, J lost 3 bases, and 7 bases stayed unmatched. The CDR3 totals 15 residues. The CDR3 nucleotides are TGTGCCAGCAGTTTCCCCGGACAGGGCAACTACGAGCAGTACTTC. This sequence encodes CASSFPGQGNYEQYF.

Judged by abundance, this clonotype is medium-sized (0.01 to 0.1%). The chain has TRBV9 and TRBJ2-7, with D possibly TRBD1 on 6 matching bases. Germline loops: CDR1 SGDLS, CDR2 YYNGEE. Trimming took off 4 bases at V and 2 bases at J, with 19 bases between the two ends. There are 16 residues in the CDR3. DNA of the CDR3: TGTGCCAGCAGCCGAACCGGGACACTTCTTCCCTACGAGCAGTACTTC. This encodes CASSRTGTLLPYEQYF.